This passage covers 9 T cell receptor beta chains from one sample sequenced in a study of blood T cells in healthy people across ages. It was with a sample-barcoded 5' primer and a J-beta primer mix that a second PCR of roughly 7 to 12 cycles was run. Via MiXCR, TCRdb re-called the 5' RACE reads, giving one row per CDR3 protein. Seen here are 1.5 million to 2 million distinct CDR3 sequences, about 50% observed once, and the top ten hold approximately 2.1%. Material: blood. Every receptor here comes from a woman aged 35 to 49 in good health.

The chain carries TRBV24-1 and TRBJ2-5; 10 positions agree with TRBD2. The germline gives CDR1 KGHDR, CDR2 SFDVKD. Germline trimming cut 2 bases from V and 4 bases from J; bases unmatched to any gene: 6. There are 16 residues in the CDR3. CDR3 residues: CATSDSQRGGGETQYF. CDR3 coding DNA: TGTGCCACCAGTGATTCCCAGCGGGGGGGCGGAGAGACCCAGTACTTC.

This sequence joins TRBV7-2 and TRBJ2-5, with TRBD2 as a possible D gene (5 bases). V was cut by 1 base and J by 5 bases, with 14 bases left in between. CDR3 length: 15 residues. Germline-derived CDR1 and CDR2 are SGHTA and FQGNSA. This CDR3 reads CASSLGGGLRETQYF. The CDR3 DNA reads as TGTGCCAGCAGCTTAGGTGGCGGGCTGAGGGAGACCCAGTACTTC.

A remark on this clonotype: One end of the junction fails to match germline, which may point to a read error. V and J are TRBV14 and TRBJ2-5; D is possibly TRBD1 (6 bases). This CDR3 region has 14 residues. From germline, CDR1 is SGHDN and CDR2 FVKESK. The CDR3 is CAGRRGGVQETQYF. As DNA, the CDR3 is TGTGCCGGCAGACGAGGGGGAGTCCAAGAGACCCAGTACTTC.

This clonotype was seen a handful of times. V usage is TRBV6-2 or TRBV6-3 and J usage is TRBJ1-2; 7 bases are shared with TRBD1. J lost 1 base, V lost 2 bases, and 7 bases had no gene match. The germline V gene encodes CDR1 MNHEY and CDR2 SVGEGT. This CDR3 has 16 residues. In nucleotides, the CDR3 is TGTGCCAGCAGTTACCTGGGACAGCCAAATAACTATGGCTACACCTTC. Its translation is CASSYLGQPNNYGYTF.

DNA for the CDR3: TGTGCCAGTGGGACATTCTCTGGGGCCAACGTCCTGACTTTC. This sequence encodes CASGTFSGANVLTF. This chain links TRBV25-1 with TRBJ2-6; a weak D match, TRBD1 (6 bases). The CDR3 covers 14 residues. From germline, CDR1 is MGHDK and CDR2 SYGVNS. The germline V and J ends were trimmed by 9 bases and 0 bases, with 9 bases remaining between them.

The rearrangement uses TRBV7-9 and TRBJ2-7; possibly TRBD2 for D (5 bases). V was clipped by 1 base and J by 5 bases, with 15 bases between them. Germline CDR1 is SEHNR and CDR2 is FQNEAQ (reference sequence). The CDR3 spans 15 residues. The CDR3: CASSLGEVLADEQYF. CDR3 in DNA: TGTGCCAGCAGCTTAGGGGAAGTTCTAGCCGACGAGCAGTACTTC.

A few counts support this clonotype. CDR3 region: CSAPRTSGGGTDTQYF. The CDR3 region has the DNA TGCAGTGCTCCGCGGACTAGCGGGGGGGGAACAGATACGCAGTATTTT. V and J are TRBV20-1 and TRBJ2-3; TRBD2 matches 15 bases. CDR1 and CDR2 (germline): DFQATT, SNEGSKA (reference sequence). The CDR3 is 16 residues long. V lost 5 bases and J lost 3; bases outside the gene matches: 6.

This clonotype came up many times. The chain links TRBV6-5 to TRBJ2-7, with TRBD2 identical over 8 bases. The germline gives CDR1 MNHEY, CDR2 SVGAGI. V dropped 4 bases and J dropped 7; count of bases not matched to a gene: 3. The CDR3 spans 12 residues. CDR3 in amino acids: CASSSGGREQYF. CDR3 DNA sequence: TGTGCCAGCAGTTCGGGGGGGAGGGAGCAGTACTTC.

This clonotype was recorded a few times. The J gene is TRBJ1-2, the V gene TRBV4-1, with D uncertain. With 1 base removed from V and 4 bases from J, the gap between germline ends came to 10 bases. CDR3 length equals 14 residues. Germline V CDR1 and CDR2: MGHRA, YSYEKL. The CDR3 is CASSQVSLSYGYTF. The CDR3 DNA reads as TGCGCCAGCAGCCAAGTGTCCCTTAGCTATGGCTACACCTTC.